The 15 T cell receptor beta chains below come from one sample, sequenced in a study of blood T cells in healthy people across ages. The authors ran a second PCR of roughly 6 to 12 cycles using a sample-barcoded 5' primer and a J-beta primer mix. TCRdb processed the 5' RACE reads anew with MiXCR; each CDR3 protein has one entry. The repertoire has 750,000 to 950,000 distinct CDR3 sequences, roughly 53% of them found once; the top ten carry roughly 40%. Sequencing was performed on blood. These receptor sequences come from a man older than 75 in good health.

This chain links TRBV29-1 with TRBJ2-1, with TRBD2 matching 13 bases. V was clipped by 7 bases and J by 6 bases; unmatched bases: 18. The CDR3 runs 18 residues. CDR1 and CDR2 (germline): SQVTM, ANQGSEA. This CDR3 is CSGGPTSGRISPSNEQFF. Here the CDR3 DNA reads TGCAGCGGGGGCCCGACTAGCGGGAGGATTAGTCCCTCCAATGAGCAGTTCTTC.

The V gene is TRBV6-1, the J gene TRBJ2-1; 9 positions agree with TRBD2. V lost 1 base to trimming and J lost 7 bases; unmatched junction nucleotides: 8. From germline, CDR1 is MNHNS and CDR2 SASEGT. The CDR3 sequence is 16 residues long. The CDR3 DNA reads as TGTGCCAGCAGTGAAGGGCGGGAGGGGATTAGAAATGAGCAGTTCTTC. The encoded protein is CASSEGREGIRNEQFF.

The rearrangement uses TRBV4-2 and TRBJ2-1; D is possibly TRBD2 (5 bases). CDR1 is LGHNA and CDR2 is YNFKEQ in the germline V gene. The CDR3 covers 14 residues. The V end was cut by 0 bases, the J end by 6 bases, with 9 bases between. Here the CDR3 DNA reads TGTGCCAGCAGCCAAGATCGACTATCCAATGAGCAGTTCTTC. It encodes CASSQDRLSNEQFF.

Worth noting for this clonotype: A junction end diverges from the germline sequence, so it may reflect a read error. V and J are TRBV6-2 or TRBV6-3 and TRBJ2-1; D uncertain. CDR3 length equals 13 residues. Germline V lookup: CDR1 MNHEY, CDR2 SVGEGT. The CDR3, as DNA: TGTGCCAGCAGTTACAACCCCTACAATGAGCGGTTCTTC. Residues: CASSYNPYNERFF.

This CDR3 reads CASSLAGTTAGDEKLFF. The CDR3 DNA follows: TGCGCCAGCAGCTTGGCGGGGACTACGGCGGGGGATGAAAAACTGTTTTTT. The genes are TRBV5-1 and TRBJ1-4; possible D gene TRBD1, 5 bases. The ends were cut back, 0 bases at V and 6 bases at J, with 18 bases in the middle. The CDR3 totals 17 residues. Germline V gives CDR1 SGHRS, CDR2 YFSETQ.

V and J are TRBV10-3 and TRBJ1-2; D might be TRBD1 (6 bases). Germline-derived CDR1 and CDR2 are ENHRY and SYGVKD. Trimming took off 4 bases at V and 4 bases at J, with 10 bases between the two ends. This CDR3 is built from 13 residues. The CDR3 loop is CAISGGQPYGYTF. DNA for the CDR3: TGTGCCATCAGTGGGGGACAACCCTATGGCTACACCTTC.

The table lists this clonotype with a count of one. The V call is TRBV12-3 or TRBV12-4, the J call TRBJ2-7; 8 nucleotides agree with TRBD2. Germline trimming cut 5 bases from V and 2 bases from J; bases unmatched to any gene: 8. CDR3 length equals 15 residues. The CDR3 bases are TGTGCCAGCAGTCCCCGGGAGGGGAATCCCTACGAGCAGTACTTC. This sequence encodes CASSPREGNPYEQYF.

The chain employs TRBV20-1 and TRBJ2-4; 9 bases align to TRBD2. The last part of the DNA fits TRBJ2-7 better; the J call may be wrong. The CDR3 is 13 residues long. CDR1 DFQATT and CDR2 SNEGSKA come from the germline V gene (reference sequence). This chain's CDR3 is CSAPRAGGTEQYF. The CDR3 DNA reads TGCAGTGCCCCCCGGGCGGGAGGGACCGAGCAGTACTTC.

The chain employs TRBV11-2 and TRBJ2-7; 7 nucleotides line up with TRBD1. The CDR3 is 14 residues long. The germline CDR1 and CDR2 sequences are SGHAT and FQNNGV. V lost 4 bases and J lost 4; bases outside the gene matches: 7. The CDR3: CASSSGTVLYEQYF. The CDR3 nucleotides read TGTGCCAGCAGCTCCGGGACAGTGTTGTACGAGCAGTACTTC.

Only a few counts were recorded for this clonotype. The gene calls are TRBV13 and TRBJ2-5, with 12 positions matching TRBD2. The V gene end was trimmed by 8 bases and the J gene end by 11 bases; junction bases not matched to a gene: 15. Germline V lookup: CDR1 PRHDT, CDR2 FYEKMQ (reference sequence). The CDR3 runs 15 residues. This CDR3 is CASRLAGGRTWEQYF. The CDR3 coding sequence is TGTGCCAGCCGCCTAGCGGGAGGGCGTACATGGGAGCAGTACTTC.

V gene TRBV2 combines with J gene TRBJ2-6; D uncertain. CDR1 and CDR2 (germline): SNHLY, FYNNEI. This CDR3 has 14 residues. Trimming stripped 7 bases from V and 2 bases from J, with 9 bases between. The CDR3 bases are TGTGCCAGCAAAGTGTGGGCTGGGGCCAACGTCCTGACTTTC. It translates to CASKVWAGANVLTF. The full variable domain, in which reference TRBV2 and TRBJ2-6 provide the parts outside the CDR3, is EPEVTQTPSHQVTQMGQEVILRCVPISNHLYFYWYRQILGQKVEFLVSFYNNEISEKSEIFDDQFSVERPDGSNFTLKIRSTKLEDSAMYFCASKVWAGANVLTFGAGSRLTVL.

The V call is TRBV2, the J call TRBJ2-1, with 10 bases that match TRBD2. CDR3 length equals 19 residues. Germline CDR1 and CDR2: SNHLY and FYNNEI. Germline trimming cut 2 bases from V and 7 bases from J; bases unmatched to any gene: 17. CDR3 sequence (DNA): TGTGCCAGCAGTGAAAAGCCCCTTAAGCGGGAGGGCCAATGGAATGAGCAGTTCTTC. Translation: CASSEKPLKREGQWNEQFF.

The rearrangement links TRBV19 to TRBJ1-5; D perhaps matches TRBD1 (5 bases). V lost 6 bases and J 2 bases, leaving 20 bases between the germline ends. The CDR3 loop spans 17 amino acids. Germline loops: CDR1 LNHDA, CDR2 SQIVND (reference sequence). For the CDR3, the DNA is TGTGCCAGTAGCCCCCTGGAAGGCAGGGTCCGCAATCAGCCCCAGCATTTT. Its translation: CASSPLEGRVRNQPQHF.

The chain links TRBV11-1 to TRBJ2-7, with D maybe TRBD2 (6 bases). Germline CDR1 and CDR2: SGHAT and FQDESV (reference sequence). The V end lost 3 bases, the J end lost 4 bases, and 16 bases lay between the germline ends. The CDR3 covers 15 residues. This chain's CDR3 is CASSLQRVPSYEQYF. In DNA, the CDR3 is TGTGCCAGCAGCTTGCAGCGGGTCCCCTCTTACGAGCAGTACTTC.

J is TRBJ2-1 and V is TRBV6-1, with D possibly matching TRBD2 (6 bases). The CDR3 is 13 amino acids. The germline gives CDR1 MNHNS, CDR2 SASEGT. V gave up 8 bases and J gave up 5 bases, with 13 bases separating them. CDR3 protein: CASWRDRNNEQFF. Written as DNA, the CDR3 is TGTGCCAGCTGGCGGGATCGAAACAATGAGCAGTTCTTC.